This record concerns one T cell receptor beta chain sequence. What it binds is not known. The record originates from a study of T cells expressing NK-cell markers. At the level of the study: It was sorted CD3+CD56+NKG2C+, CD3+CD56+NKG2C- and CD3+CD56-NKG2C+ T cells that supplied the TCR beta repertoires. Seven donors tested HCMV-seropositive and one tested seronegative among the eight sequenced.

UMI-tagged 5'RACE template switching yielded the TCR beta cDNA. Following a re-call of the 5' RACE reads, TCRdb has one entry per CDR3 protein and lacks DNA. The sample's table shows over 200,000 distinct CDR3 sequences. The CDR3 totals 11 residues. CDR1 ENHRY and CDR2 SYGVKD come from the germline V gene. Points from the study as a whole: Researchers report these clonotypes also headed the CD3+CD56-NKG2C+ fraction in a few donors.

This receptor was identified in a man between 18 and 35 years old in good health. The sequencing sample was made of blood T cells: a sorted CD56 or NKG2C T cell subset, CD4+ or CD8+ T cells, or bulk PBMC T cells (not recorded which). This chain joins TRBV10-3 and TRBJ2-1. The chain's CDR3 is CAIKSVNEQFF.